These 21 T cell receptor beta chains were sequenced from one sample in a study of T cells in Graves' hyperthyroidism and ophthalmopathy. Researchers took RNA transcripts and amplified the TCR beta CDR3 regions from them. An initial round of RT-PCR targeting the TCR CDR3 relied on the HTBI primer set. TCRdb independently ran MiXCR on the multiplex PCR reads; one entry per CDR3 protein. This table holds a few hundred thousand distinct CDR3 sequences, about 45% found once. Sequenced input: peripheral blood or thyroid tissue (not recorded which). The receptors here all came from a woman under 30 with Graves' hyperthyroidism.

Many counts were recorded for this clonotype. The V and J genes are TRBV6-6 and TRBJ1-1; 8 nucleotides line up with TRBD1. The germline gives CDR1 MNHNY, CDR2 SVGAGI (reference sequence). The junction had 6 bases not matched to a gene; V was cut back by 0 bases and J by 12 bases. The CDR3 is made up of 13 amino acids. This CDR3 reads CASSYSPGGISFF. CDR3 in DNA: TGTGCCAGCAGTTACTCCCCAGGGGGCATTTCTTTCTTT.

Ten or more counts support this clonotype. Here the CDR3 reads CASTETGGYTF. Written as DNA, the CDR3 is TGTGCCAGCACCGAAACAGGTGGCTACACCTTC. This chain connects TRBV6-1 to TRBJ1-2; a weak D match, TRBD1 (5 bases). V dropped 7 bases and J dropped 7 bases, with 10 bases sitting between them. This CDR3 is 11 amino acids long. Germline assignment: CDR1 MNHNS and CDR2 SASEGT.

This clonotype was seen ten or more times. The chain recombines TRBV5-5 with TRBJ1-2; possible D gene TRBD1, 5 bases. CDR1 SGHKS and CDR2 YYEKEE come from the germline V gene (reference sequence). The CDR3 is 12 residues long. V was cut by 1 base and J by 11 bases, with 12 bases left in between. The CDR3 bases are TGTGCCAGCAGCTTGATAGGGGACCGGTACACCTTC. It specifies CASSLIGDRYTF. Filled out from reference TRBV5-5 and TRBJ1-2, the complete variable domain reads DAGVTQSPTHLIKTRGQQVTLRCSPISGHKSVSWYQQVLGQGPQFIFQYYEKEERGRGNFPDRFSARQFPNYSSELNVNALLLGDSALYLCASSLIGDRYTFGSGTRLTVV.

At least ten counts were recorded for this clonotype. The chain couples TRBV20-1 to TRBJ1-6, with a weak D call TRBD1 (6 bases). V shed 0 bases and J shed 7 bases, with 10 bases lying between them. Germline CDR1 and CDR2: DFQATT and SNEGSKA (reference sequence). The CDR3 contains 14 residues. In nucleotides, the CDR3 is TGCAGTGCTAGAGATCGGGACACAAATTCACCCCTCCACTTT. Residues: CSARDRDTNSPLHF.

This chain links TRBV29-1 with TRBJ1-2, with a possible D match to TRBD1 (5 bases). The CDR3 extends over 11 amino acids. Per germline, CDR1 SQVTM and CDR2 ANQGSEA. CDR3: CRPDSNYGYTF. The CDR3 nucleotides are TGCAGACCTGACAGTAACTATGGCTACACCTTC.

This clonotype has ten or more counts. The chain couples TRBV20-1 to TRBJ1-5, with TRBD1 as a possible D gene (5 bases). Germline-derived CDR1 and CDR2 are DFQATT and SNEGSKA (reference sequence). The CDR3 is 15 residues long. V lost 3 bases and J lost 2, with 14 bases in between. Written as DNA, the CDR3 is TGCAGTGCTAGTCAGGGCCTATTGGGCAATCAGCCCCAGCATTTT. This translates into CSASQGLLGNQPQHF.

This clonotype came up once. The chain links TRBV5-1 to TRBJ2-7; 9 bases match TRBD2. CDR1 is SGHRS and CDR2 is YFSETQ in the germline V gene. The CDR3 has 15 amino acids. Trimming cost V 4 bases and J 2 bases; bases outside gene matches: 7. The CDR3 nucleotides are TGCGCCAGCAGCCCCATGAGCGGGAGGACCTACGAGCAGTACTTC. Translating it yields CASSPMSGRTYEQYF. Full variable domain (outside the CDR3, taken from reference TRBV5-1 and TRBJ2-7): KAGVTQTPRYLIKTRGQQVTLSCSPISGHRSVSWYQQTPGQGLQFLFEYFSETQRNKGNFPGRFSGRQFSNSRSEMNVSTLELGDSALYLCASSPMSGRTYEQYFGPGTRLTVT.

V is TRBV3-1 and J is TRBJ1-5; 7 bases agree with TRBD1. Per the germline V gene, CDR1 is LGHDT and CDR2 is YNNKEL (reference sequence). With 3 bases clipped from V and 15 bases from J, the junction kept 11 bases outside the gene matches. The CDR3 spans 13 residues. CDR3 residues: CASSHAGQTPRHF. In DNA, the CDR3 is TGTGCCAGCAGCCACGCGGGACAGACCCCGCGGCATTTT.

V usage is TRBV14 and J usage is TRBJ1-2; possibly TRBD1 for D (5 bases). V lost 0 bases to trimming and J lost 2 bases, with 10 bases between them. Looked up from germline, CDR1 is SGHDN and CDR2 is FVKESK. The CDR3 contains 15 residues. The chain's CDR3 is CASSQDVGENYGYTF. CDR3 in DNA: TGTGCCAGCAGCCAAGATGTAGGGGAGAACTATGGCTACACCTTC.

This clonotype was observed at least ten times. The chain couples TRBV5-1 to TRBJ2-7; maybe TRBD2 (6 bases). The V end lost 4 bases, the J end lost 6 bases, and 17 bases lay between the germline ends. The CDR3 is made up of 14 amino acids. Germline CDR1 and CDR2: SGHRS and YFSETQ. CDR3 amino acids: CASSPYARGGEQYF. CDR3 sequence (DNA): TGCGCCAGCAGCCCATATGCACGGGGAGGCGAGCAGTACTTC.

This clonotype was recorded at least ten times. CDR3 region: CASTRAGTGYEQYF. The CDR3 DNA reads TGTGCCAGCACTAGGGCCGGGACGGGCTACGAGCAGTACTTC. The rearrangement uses TRBV28 and TRBJ2-7; D is possibly TRBD1 or TRBD2 (5 bases each). V was clipped by 7 bases and J by 3 bases, with 16 bases between them. The germline V gene encodes CDR1 MDHEN and CDR2 SYDVKM. The CDR3 has 14 residues.

This chain joins TRBV2 and TRBJ2-5; the D call may be TRBD1 or TRBD2 (5 bases each). V was clipped by 8 bases and J by 4 bases, with 11 bases between them. Germline assignment: CDR1 SNHLY and CDR2 FYNNEI. CDR3 length: 12 amino acids. Here the CDR3 reads CASFEGRETQYF. The DNA of the CDR3 is TGTGCCAGCTTCGAGGGACGAGAGACCCAGTACTTC.

J is TRBJ2-7 and V is TRBV19; 8 positions match TRBD2. The CDR3 has 14 amino acids. Trimming removed 1 base from V and 7 bases from J; junction bases left unmatched: 6. Per germline, CDR1 LNHDA and CDR2 SQIVND (reference sequence). CDR3 loop: CASSIGLASNEQYF. The CDR3 DNA is TGTGCCAGTAGTATAGGACTAGCGTCCAATGAGCAGTACTTC.

The chain uses TRBV7-9 and TRBJ1-5; weak D call: TRBD1 (5 bases). The V gene's germline CDR1 is SEHNR and CDR2 FQNEAQ (reference sequence). This CDR3 contains 16 residues. V shed 1 base and J shed 7 bases, with 17 bases lying between them. The CDR3 nucleotides are TGTGCCAGCAGCTTAGTCGGGGACTGGGGTGAGCAGCCCCAGCATTTT. Translation gives CASSLVGDWGEQPQHF.

This clonotype appeared once. One end of the junction does not line up with germline, which may come from a read error. The chain couples TRBV18 to TRBJ2-2; 9 nucleotides agree with TRBD2. The CDR3 has 15 amino acids. From germline, CDR1 is KGHSH and CDR2 LQKENI. In DNA form, the CDR3 reads TGTACCAGCTCACCAGCTAGCGGGACCATGGGGGAGCTGTTTTTT. It yields the protein CTSSPASGTMGELFF.

There are many counts of this clonotype. V and J are TRBV9 and TRBJ1-1, with D tentatively TRBD1 (6 bases). Per the germline V gene, CDR1 is SGDLS and CDR2 is YYNGEE. Trimming left V 2 bases short and J 2 bases short, with 10 bases between. CDR3 size: 14 residues. CDR3 sequence: CASSVRGINTEAFF. CDR3 in DNA: TGTGCCAGCAGCGTGAGGGGGATCAACACTGAAGCTTTCTTT.

Many counts were recorded for this clonotype. V usage is TRBV29-1 and J usage is TRBJ1-4, with D unclear. The germline V gene has CDR1 SQVTM and CDR2 ANQGSEA. The CDR3 covers 12 residues. V was clipped by 4 bases and J by 11 bases, with 14 bases between them. The CDR3 protein is CSVVEDSGKLFF. CDR3 bases: TGCAGCGTTGTGGAGGATTCGGGGAAACTGTTTTTT.

The chain carries TRBV7-3 and TRBJ1-2; a weak D match, TRBD1 (5 bases). Germline CDR1 SGHTA, CDR2 FQGTGA. CDR3 length: 15 residues. The V end lost 5 bases, the J end lost 4 bases, and 17 bases lay between the germline ends. CDR3 residues: CASSPAPGRSYGYTF. The CDR3 DNA follows: TGTGCCAGCAGCCCCGCCCCGGGACGGAGCTATGGCTACACCTTC. The variable domain in full, with the rest retrieved from reference TRBV7-3 and TRBJ1-2, is GAGVSQTPSNKVTEKGKYVELRCDPISGHTALYWYRQSLGQGPEFLIYFQGTGAADDSGLPNDRFFAVRPEGSVSTLKIQRTERGDSAVYLCASSPAPGRSYGYTFGSGTRLTVV.

In its sample, this clonotype was seen many times. CDR3 in amino acids: CASSLLRTSSTEAFF. DNA for the CDR3: TGTGCCAGCAGTTTATTGAGGACGTCAAGCACTGAAGCTTTCTTT. This chain connects TRBV12-3 or TRBV12-4 to TRBJ1-1; D remains unclear. V lost 2 bases to trimming and J lost 4 bases, with 14 bases between them. The CDR3 is 15 amino acids.

The rearrangement joins TRBV29-1 to TRBJ2-7; TRBD2 matches at 10 bases. Germline loops: CDR1 SQVTM, CDR2 ANQGSEA. Losses at the gene ends were 8 bases for V and 3 bases for J; bases not matched to a gene: 10. There are 14 residues in the CDR3. CDR3: CSLSRASGSYEQYF. The CDR3 DNA is TGCAGCTTATCCCGGGCTAGCGGGAGCTACGAGCAGTACTTC.

The sample holds many counts of this clonotype. CDR3 amino acids: CASSVRTEAFF. CDR3 bases: TGTGCCAGCAGCGTGAGGACTGAAGCTTTCTTT. The genes are TRBV12-3 or TRBV12-4 and TRBJ1-1; D remains ambiguous. Between the trimmed V and J ends, which lost 6 bases and 5 bases, there was a span of 7 bases. This CDR3 contains 11 residues.